This T cell receptor (beta chain) is from a study of blood T cell repertoires in COVID-19. Study-wide background: Researchers got acute and convalescent COVID-19 samples from the United States, Italy and Spain.

With 5 bases clipped from V and 0 bases from J, the junction kept 2 bases outside the gene matches. Germline V lookup: CDR1 SGDLS, CDR2 YYNGEE. This CDR3 spans 15 amino acids. Original analysis: From reference gene primer amplification, estimates of nucleated cell counts were derived. Measured with immunoSEQ multiplex PCR; TCRdb has only the in-frame clones, and not every one. Clone size and the V and J calls come from that table; the DNA yielded D and trimming. This repertoire shows tens of thousands of clones, 70% to 85% found once; its top ten account for about 26%. The source of this sequence is a man aged 60 to 69 with active or convalescent COVID-19. Source material: peripheral blood. The V and J genes are TRBV9 and TRBJ1-3; 10 bases are a match to TRBD1. The CDR3 reads CASRGQGHSGNTIYF. In DNA form, the CDR3 reads TGTGCCAGCAGGGGACAGGGGCACTCTGGAAACACCATATATTTT.